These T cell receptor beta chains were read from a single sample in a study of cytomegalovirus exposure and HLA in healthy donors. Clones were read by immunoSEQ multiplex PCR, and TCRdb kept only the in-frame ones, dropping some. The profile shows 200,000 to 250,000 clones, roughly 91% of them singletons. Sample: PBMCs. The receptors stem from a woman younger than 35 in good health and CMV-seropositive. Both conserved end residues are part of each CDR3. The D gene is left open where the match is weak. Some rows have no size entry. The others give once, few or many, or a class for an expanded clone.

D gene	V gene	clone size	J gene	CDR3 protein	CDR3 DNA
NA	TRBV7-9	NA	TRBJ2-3	CASSVASLPDTQYF	TGTGCCAGCAGCGTAGCGAGTTTACCAGATACGCAGTATTTT
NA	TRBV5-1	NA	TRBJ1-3	CASTPGPGNTIYF	TGCGCCAGCACCCCGGGTCCTGGAAACACCATATATTTT
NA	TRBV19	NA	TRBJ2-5	CASSVAGRWETQYF	TGTGCCAGTAGTGTAGCTGGCAGGTGGGAGACCCAGTACTTC
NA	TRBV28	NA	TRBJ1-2	CASSFGAGYGYTF	TGTGCCAGCAGTTTTGGGGCAGGCTATGGCTACACCTTC
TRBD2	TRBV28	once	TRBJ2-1	CASSFRDARESHEQFF	TGTGCCAGCAGTTTTCGGGATGCGCGGGAGAGTCATGAGCAGTTCTTC
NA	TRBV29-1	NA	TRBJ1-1	CSVIIDGDTEAFF	TGCAGCGTTATCATTGACGGAGACACTGAAGCTTTCTTT
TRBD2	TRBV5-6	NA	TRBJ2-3	CASSLSVAGLFNTQYF	TGTGCCAGCAGCTTGTCGGTAGCGGGACTATTTAATACGCAGTATTTT
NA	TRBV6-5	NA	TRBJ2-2	CASTRVNTGELFF	TGTGCCAGCACTCGAGTAAACACCGGGGAGCTGTTTTTT
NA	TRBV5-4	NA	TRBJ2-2	CASSFWGAGELFF	TGTGCCAGCAGCTTCTGGGGAGCCGGGGAGCTGTTTTTT
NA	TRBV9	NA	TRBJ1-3	CASSARAATVGGNTIYF	TGTGCCAGCAGCGCCCGGGCCGCGACAGTTGGCGGAAACACCATATATTTT
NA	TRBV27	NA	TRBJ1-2	CASSSQTGSYGYTF	TGTGCCAGCAGTTCCCAGACAGGATCCTATGGCTACACCTTC
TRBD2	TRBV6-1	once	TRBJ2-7	CASSEGSGRAGWTYEQYF	TGTGCCAGCAGTGAAGGTAGCGGGAGGGCCGGGTGGACCTACGAGCAGTACTTC
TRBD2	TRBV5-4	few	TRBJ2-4	CASSLAGTSGTNIQYF	TGTGCCAGCAGCTTGGCCGGGACTAGCGGGACAAACATTCAGTACTTC
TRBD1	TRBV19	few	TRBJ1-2	CAGQGLDGYTF	TGTGCGGGACAGGGGCTGGATGGCTACACCTTC
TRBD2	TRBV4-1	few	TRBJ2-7	CASSQDDSLAGGSPYEQYF	TGCGCCAGCAGCCAAGATGATTCCCTAGCGGGAGGGTCCCCCTACGAGCAGTACTTC
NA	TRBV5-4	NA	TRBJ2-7	CASRSGGFPEQYF	TGTGCCAGCAGATCCGGGGGATTCCCCGAGCAGTACTTC
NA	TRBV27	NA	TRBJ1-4	CASSLFRGLVEKLFF	TGTGCCAGCAGTCTCTTCAGGGGCCTGGTTGAAAAACTGTTTTTT
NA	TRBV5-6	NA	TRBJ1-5	CASSLVGGGGDQPQHF	TGTGCCAGCAGCTTGGTTGGGGGCGGTGGGGATCAGCCCCAGCATTTT
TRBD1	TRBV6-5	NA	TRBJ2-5	CASSYSGQVNTQYF	TGTGCCAGCAGTTACTCCGGACAGGTGAACACCCAGTACTTC
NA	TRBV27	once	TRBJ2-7	CASTPRESSYEQYF	TGTGCCAGCACCCCTCGGGAGAGCTCCTACGAGCAGTACTTC
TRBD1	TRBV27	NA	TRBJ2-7	CASSPSGQASYEQYF	TGTGCCAGCAGTCCATCCGGACAGGCCTCCTACGAGCAGTACTTC
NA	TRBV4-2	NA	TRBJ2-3	CASSQFPSGARPDTQYF	TGTGCCAGCAGCCAATTCCCCAGCGGTGCTCGTCCAGATACGCAGTATTTT
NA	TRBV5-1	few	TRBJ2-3	CASSLVRDTDTQYF	TGCGCCAGCAGCTTGGTACGGGACACAGATACGCAGTATTTT
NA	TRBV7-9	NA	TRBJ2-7	CASSPHGSSYEQYF	TGTGCCAGCAGCCCCCATGGCAGCTCCTACGAGCAGTACTTC
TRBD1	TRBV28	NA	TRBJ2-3	CASSSGQGEDTQYF	TGTGCCAGCAGTTCCGGACAGGGTGAGGATACGCAGTATTTT
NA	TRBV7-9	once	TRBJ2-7	CASSLQGRDYEQYF	TGTGCCAGCAGCCTACAGGGAAGAGACTACGAGCAGTACTTC
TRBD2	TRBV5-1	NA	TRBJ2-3	CASNAGGIGARNTQYF	TGCGCCAGCAATGCGGGGGGGATCGGGGCACGAAATACGCAGTATTTT
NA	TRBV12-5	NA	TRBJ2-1	CASGLASLGSSYNEQFF	TGTGCTAGTGGTTTGGCTAGCTTGGGTAGCTCCTACAATGAGCAGTTCTTC
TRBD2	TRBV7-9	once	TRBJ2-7	CASSPPGRAPRRNEQYF	TGTGCCAGCAGCCCCCCCGGGAGGGCCCCCCGAAGAAACGAGCAGTACTTC
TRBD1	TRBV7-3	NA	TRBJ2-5	CASSLDREETQYF	TGTGCCAGCTCTCTAGACAGGGAAGAGACCCAGTACTTC
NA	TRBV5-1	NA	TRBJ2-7	CASSLDREYEQYF	TGCGCCAGCAGCTTGGACAGGGAGTACGAGCAGTACTTC
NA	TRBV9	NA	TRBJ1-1	CASSLIIQGNTEAFF	TGTGCCAGCAGCCTTATTATACAGGGGAACACTGAAGCTTTCTTT
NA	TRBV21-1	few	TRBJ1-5	CATDGTENQPQHF	TGTGCCACCGATGGTACAGAAAATCAGCCCCAGCATTTT
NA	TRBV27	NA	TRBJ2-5	CASSLNRGGGETQYF	TGTGCCAGCAGTTTAAATCGGGGAGGTGGGGAGACCCAGTACTTC
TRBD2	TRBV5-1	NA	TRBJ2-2	CATGLAGTTGELFF	TGCGCCACCGGACTAGCGGGTACCACCGGGGAGCTGTTTTTT
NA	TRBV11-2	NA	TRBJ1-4	CASRNLKNEKLFF	TGTGCCAGCAGAAACTTAAAAAATGAAAAACTGTTTTTT
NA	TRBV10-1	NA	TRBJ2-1	CASSESVIREQFF	TGCGCCAGCAGTGAGTCGGTTATACGGGAGCAGTTCTTC
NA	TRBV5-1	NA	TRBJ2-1	CASSLLDYNEQFF	TGCGCCAGCAGCTTACTAGACTACAATGAGCAGTTCTTC
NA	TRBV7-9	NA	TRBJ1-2	CASSTLTHLLYGYTF	TGTGCCAGCAGCACCCTGACTCATCTACTCTATGGCTACACCTTC
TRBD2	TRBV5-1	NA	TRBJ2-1	CASSPGLADNEQFF	TGCGCCAGCAGCCCGGGACTAGCGGACAATGAGCAGTTCTTC
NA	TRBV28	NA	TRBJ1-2	CASSLLGADYGYTF	TGTGCCAGCAGTTTATTAGGGGCAGACTATGGCTACACCTTC
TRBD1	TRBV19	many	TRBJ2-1	CASSIMGTDNNEQFF	TGTGCCAGTAGTATTATGGGGACAGATAACAATGAGCAGTTCTTC
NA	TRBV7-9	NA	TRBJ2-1	CASSSGGGSSYNEQFF	TGTGCCAGCAGCTCGGGGGGCGGGAGCTCCTACAATGAGCAGTTCTTC
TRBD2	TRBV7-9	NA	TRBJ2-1	CASSLTSGRGNEQFF	TGTGCCAGCAGCTTGACTAGCGGGAGGGGGAATGAGCAGTTCTTC
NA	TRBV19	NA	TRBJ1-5	CASSIETATQPQHF	TGTGCCAGTAGTATAGAGACAGCTACTCAGCCCCAGCATTTT
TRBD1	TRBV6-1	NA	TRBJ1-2	CASSEGDRGLGYGYTF	TGTGCCAGCAGTGAAGGGGACAGGGGGCTTGGCTATGGCTACACCTTC
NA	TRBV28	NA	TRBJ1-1	CASSSPGLMNTEAFF	TGTGCCAGCAGTTCCCCCGGACTGATGAACACTGAAGCTTTCTTT
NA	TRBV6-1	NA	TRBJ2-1	CASSDLKGDRYNEQFF	TGTGCCAGCAGTGACCTGAAAGGGGATAGATACAATGAGCAGTTCTTC
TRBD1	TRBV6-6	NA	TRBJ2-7	CASSYGAGGIYEQYF	TGTGCCAGCAGTTACGGGGCAGGGGGCATTTACGAGCAGTACTTC